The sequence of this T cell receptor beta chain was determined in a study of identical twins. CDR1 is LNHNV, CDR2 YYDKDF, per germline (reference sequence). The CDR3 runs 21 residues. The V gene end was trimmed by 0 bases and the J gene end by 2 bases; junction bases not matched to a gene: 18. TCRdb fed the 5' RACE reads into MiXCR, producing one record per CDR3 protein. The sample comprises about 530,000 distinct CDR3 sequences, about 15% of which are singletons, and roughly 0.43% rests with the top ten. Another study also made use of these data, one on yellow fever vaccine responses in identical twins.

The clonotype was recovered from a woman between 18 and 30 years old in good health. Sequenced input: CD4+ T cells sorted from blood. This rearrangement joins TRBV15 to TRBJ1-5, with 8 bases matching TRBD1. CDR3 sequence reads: CATSRDYWIGQGGNGNQPQHF. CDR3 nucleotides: TGTGCCACCAGCAGAGATTACTGGATTGGACAGGGCGGAAATGGCAATCAGCCCCAGCATTTT.